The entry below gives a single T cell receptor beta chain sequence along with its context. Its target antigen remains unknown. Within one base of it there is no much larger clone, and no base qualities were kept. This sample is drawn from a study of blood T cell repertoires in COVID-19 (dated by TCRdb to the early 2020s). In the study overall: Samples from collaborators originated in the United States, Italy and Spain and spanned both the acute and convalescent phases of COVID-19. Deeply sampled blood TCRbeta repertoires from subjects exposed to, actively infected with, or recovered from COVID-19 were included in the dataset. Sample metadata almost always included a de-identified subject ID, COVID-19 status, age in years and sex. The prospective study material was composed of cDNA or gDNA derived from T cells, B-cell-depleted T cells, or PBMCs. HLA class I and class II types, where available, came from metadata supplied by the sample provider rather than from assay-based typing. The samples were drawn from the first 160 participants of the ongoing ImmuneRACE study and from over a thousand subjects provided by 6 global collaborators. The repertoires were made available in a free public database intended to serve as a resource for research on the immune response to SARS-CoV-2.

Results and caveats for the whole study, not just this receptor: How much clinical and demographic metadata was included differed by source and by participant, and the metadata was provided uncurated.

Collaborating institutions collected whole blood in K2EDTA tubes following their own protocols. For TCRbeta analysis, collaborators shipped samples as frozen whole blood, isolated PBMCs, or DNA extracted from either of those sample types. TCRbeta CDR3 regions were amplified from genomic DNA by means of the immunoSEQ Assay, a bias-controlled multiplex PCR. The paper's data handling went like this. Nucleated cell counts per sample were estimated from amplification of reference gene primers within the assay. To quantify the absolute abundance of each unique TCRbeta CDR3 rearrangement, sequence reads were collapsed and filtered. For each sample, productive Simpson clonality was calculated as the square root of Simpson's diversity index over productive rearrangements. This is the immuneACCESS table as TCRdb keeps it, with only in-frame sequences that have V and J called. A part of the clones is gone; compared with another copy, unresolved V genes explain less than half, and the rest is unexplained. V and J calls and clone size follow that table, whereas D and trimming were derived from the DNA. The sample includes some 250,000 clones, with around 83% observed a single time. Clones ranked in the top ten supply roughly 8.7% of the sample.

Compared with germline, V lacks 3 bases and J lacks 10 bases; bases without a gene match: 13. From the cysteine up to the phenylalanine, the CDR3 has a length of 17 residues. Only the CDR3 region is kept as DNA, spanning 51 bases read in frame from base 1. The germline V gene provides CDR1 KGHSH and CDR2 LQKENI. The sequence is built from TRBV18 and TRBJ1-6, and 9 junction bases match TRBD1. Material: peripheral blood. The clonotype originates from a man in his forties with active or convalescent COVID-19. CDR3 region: CASSPPQGGQGRSPLHF. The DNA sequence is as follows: TGTGCCAGCTCACCCCCCCAGGGGGGACAGGGCCGGTCACCCCTCCACTTT.